This T cell receptor beta chain was recorded in a study of blood T cell repertoires in COVID-19. Across the study: Donors in the United States, Italy and Spain gave samples during acute or convalescent COVID-19. From T cells, B-cell-depleted T cells, or PBMCs came the material, which was cDNA or gDNA.

This clone was observed once. Sequenced by immunoSEQ multiplex PCR; TCRdb stores in-frame clones only, minus some. The sample records roughly 380,000 clones, approximately 89% being singletons. The CDR3 is made up of 15 amino acids. J lost 3 bases, V lost 11 bases, and 9 bases had no gene match. CDR1 is MNHEY and CDR2 is SVGAGI in the germline V gene. Sample: peripheral blood. The receptor was derived from a middle-aged woman with COVID-19, enrolled during active disease. This sequence joins TRBV6-5 and TRBJ2-2; 10 bases align to TRBD2. The CDR3 spells CAARGAGGDTGELFF. The CDR3 nucleotides read TGTGCCGCCCGAGGAGCGGGAGGGGACACCGGGGAGCTGTTTTTT.